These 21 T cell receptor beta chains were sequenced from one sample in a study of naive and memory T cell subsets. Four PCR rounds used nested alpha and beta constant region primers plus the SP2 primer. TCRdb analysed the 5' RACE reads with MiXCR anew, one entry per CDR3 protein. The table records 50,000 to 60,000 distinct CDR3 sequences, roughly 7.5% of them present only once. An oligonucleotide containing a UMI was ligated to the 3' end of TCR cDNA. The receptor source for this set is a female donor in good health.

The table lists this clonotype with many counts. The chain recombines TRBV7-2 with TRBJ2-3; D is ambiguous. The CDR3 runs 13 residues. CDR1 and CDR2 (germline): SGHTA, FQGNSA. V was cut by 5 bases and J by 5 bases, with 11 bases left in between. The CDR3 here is CASSPGSLDTQYF. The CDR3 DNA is TGTGCCAGCAGCCCCGGATCCCTAGATACGCAGTATTTT.

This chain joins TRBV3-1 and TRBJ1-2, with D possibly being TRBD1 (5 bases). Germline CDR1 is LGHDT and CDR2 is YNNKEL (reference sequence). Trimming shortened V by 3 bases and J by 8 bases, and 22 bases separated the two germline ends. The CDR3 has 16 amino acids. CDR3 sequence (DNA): TGTGCCAGCAGCCACCCCGGGCAGGGAGAGAGAGACGGCTACACCTTC. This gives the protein CASSHPGQGERDGYTF.

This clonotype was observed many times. CDR3 sequence reads: CSARGGWSNTEAFF. In nucleotides, the CDR3 is TGCAGTGCTAGAGGGGGATGGTCGAACACTGAAGCTTTCTTT. The chain couples TRBV20-1 to TRBJ1-1; D is ambiguous. CDR1 and CDR2 from the germline V gene are DFQATT and SNEGSKA (reference sequence). V was trimmed by 1 base and J by 1 base, leaving 10 bases between them. The CDR3 consists of 14 residues.

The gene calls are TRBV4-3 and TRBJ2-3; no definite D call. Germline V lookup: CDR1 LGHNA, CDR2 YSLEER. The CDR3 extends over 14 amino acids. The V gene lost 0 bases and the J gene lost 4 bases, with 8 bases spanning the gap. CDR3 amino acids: CASSQEMLADTQYF. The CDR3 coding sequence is TGCGCCAGCAGCCAAGAGATGCTTGCAGATACGCAGTATTTT.

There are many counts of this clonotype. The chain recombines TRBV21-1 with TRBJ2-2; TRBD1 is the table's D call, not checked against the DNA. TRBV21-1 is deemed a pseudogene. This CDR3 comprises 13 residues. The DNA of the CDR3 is TGTGCCAGCAGTGGACAAATCACCGGGGAGCTGTTTTTT. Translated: CASSGQITGELFF.

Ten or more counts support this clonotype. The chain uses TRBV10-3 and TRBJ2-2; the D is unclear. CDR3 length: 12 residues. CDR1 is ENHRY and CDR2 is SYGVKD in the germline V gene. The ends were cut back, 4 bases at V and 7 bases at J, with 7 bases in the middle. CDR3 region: CAISGAGGELFF. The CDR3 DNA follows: TGTGCCATCAGTGGAGCCGGCGGGGAGCTGTTTTTT.

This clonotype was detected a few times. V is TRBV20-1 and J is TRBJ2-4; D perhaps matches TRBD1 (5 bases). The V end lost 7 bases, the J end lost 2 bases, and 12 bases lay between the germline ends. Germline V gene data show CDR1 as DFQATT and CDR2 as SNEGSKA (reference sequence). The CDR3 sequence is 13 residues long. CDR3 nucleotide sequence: TGCAGTGTAGACAGATCGACCAAAAACATTCAGTACTTC. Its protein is CSVDRSTKNIQYF.

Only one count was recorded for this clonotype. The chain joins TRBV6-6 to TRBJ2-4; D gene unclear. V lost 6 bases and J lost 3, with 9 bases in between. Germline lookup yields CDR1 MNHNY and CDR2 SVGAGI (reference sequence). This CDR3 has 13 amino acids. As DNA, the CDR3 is TGTGCCAGCAGGGGAAGGAGCAAAAACATTCAGTACTTC. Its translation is CASRGRSKNIQYF.

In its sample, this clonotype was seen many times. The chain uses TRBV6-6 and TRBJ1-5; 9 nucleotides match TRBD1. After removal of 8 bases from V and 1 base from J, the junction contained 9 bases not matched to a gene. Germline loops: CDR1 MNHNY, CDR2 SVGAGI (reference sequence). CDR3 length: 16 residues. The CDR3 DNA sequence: TGTGCCAGCGGGGACAGGGTGCTAGGCAGCAATCAGCCCCAGCATTTT. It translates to CASGDRVLGSNQPQHF.

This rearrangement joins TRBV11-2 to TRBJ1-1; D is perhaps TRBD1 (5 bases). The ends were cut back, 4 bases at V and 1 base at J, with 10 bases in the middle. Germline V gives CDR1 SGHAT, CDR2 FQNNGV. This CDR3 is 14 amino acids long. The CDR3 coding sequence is TGTGCCAGCAGCTCAACGAGGGGGAACACTGAAGCTTTCTTT. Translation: CASSSTRGNTEAFF.

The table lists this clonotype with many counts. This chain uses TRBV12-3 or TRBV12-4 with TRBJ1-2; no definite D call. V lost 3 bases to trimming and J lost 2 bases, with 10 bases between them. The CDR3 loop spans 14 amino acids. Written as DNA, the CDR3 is TGTGCCAGCAGTTTCGGGGATAGGAACTATGGCTACACCTTC. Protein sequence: CASSFGDRNYGYTF.

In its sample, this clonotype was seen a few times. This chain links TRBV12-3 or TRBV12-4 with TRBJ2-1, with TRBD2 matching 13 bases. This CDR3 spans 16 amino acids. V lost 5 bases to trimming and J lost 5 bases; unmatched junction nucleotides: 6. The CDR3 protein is CASSQRLAGGDNEQFF. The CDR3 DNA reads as TGTGCCAGCAGTCAGAGACTAGCGGGGGGCGACAATGAGCAGTTCTTC.

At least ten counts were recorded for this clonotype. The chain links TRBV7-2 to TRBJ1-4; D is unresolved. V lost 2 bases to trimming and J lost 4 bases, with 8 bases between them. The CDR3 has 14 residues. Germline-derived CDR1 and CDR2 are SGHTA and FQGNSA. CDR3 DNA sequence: TGTGCCAGCAGCTTATGGGTCGATAATGAAAAACTGTTTTTT. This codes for CASSLWVDNEKLFF.

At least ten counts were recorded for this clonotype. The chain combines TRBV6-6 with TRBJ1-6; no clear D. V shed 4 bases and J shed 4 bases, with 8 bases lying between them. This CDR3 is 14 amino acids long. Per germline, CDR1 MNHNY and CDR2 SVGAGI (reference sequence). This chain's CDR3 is CASSSSLYNSPLHF. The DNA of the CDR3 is TGTGCCAGCAGTTCGAGCCTTTATAATTCACCCCTCCACTTT.

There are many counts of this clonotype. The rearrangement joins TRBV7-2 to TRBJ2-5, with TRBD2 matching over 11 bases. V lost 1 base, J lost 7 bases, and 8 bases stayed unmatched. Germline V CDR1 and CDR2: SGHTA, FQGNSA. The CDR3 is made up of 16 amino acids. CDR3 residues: CASSLDSGGALGTQYF. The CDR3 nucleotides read TGTGCCAGCAGCTTAGATAGCGGGGGGGCCCTTGGGACCCAGTACTTC.

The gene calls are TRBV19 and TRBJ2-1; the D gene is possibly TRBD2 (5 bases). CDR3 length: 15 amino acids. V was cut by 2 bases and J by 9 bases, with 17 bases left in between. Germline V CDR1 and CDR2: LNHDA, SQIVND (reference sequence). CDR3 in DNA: TGTGCCAGTAGTATATCGACTATCCCCGGGGTTGAGCAGTTCTTC. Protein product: CASSISTIPGVEQFF.

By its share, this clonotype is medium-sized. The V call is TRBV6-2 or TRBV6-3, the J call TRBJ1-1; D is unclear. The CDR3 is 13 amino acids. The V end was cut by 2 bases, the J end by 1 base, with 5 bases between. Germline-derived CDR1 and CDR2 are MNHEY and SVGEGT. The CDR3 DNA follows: TGTGCCAGCAGTTACATCAAGAACACTGAAGCTTTCTTT. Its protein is CASSYIKNTEAFF.

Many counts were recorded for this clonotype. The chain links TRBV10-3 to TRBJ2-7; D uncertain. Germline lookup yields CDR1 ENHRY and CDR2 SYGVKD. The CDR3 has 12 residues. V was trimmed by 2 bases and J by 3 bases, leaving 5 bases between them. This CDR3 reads CAISEPNYEQYF. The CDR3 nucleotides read TGTGCCATCAGTGAGCCAAACTACGAGCAGTACTTC.

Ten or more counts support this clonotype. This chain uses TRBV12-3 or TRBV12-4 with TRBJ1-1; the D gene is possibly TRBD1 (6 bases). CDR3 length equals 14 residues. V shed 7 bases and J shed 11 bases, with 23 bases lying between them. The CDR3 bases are TGTGCCAGCAACTTTCTCGGGACATCGACCCGGGCTTTCTTT. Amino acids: CASNFLGTSTRAFF.

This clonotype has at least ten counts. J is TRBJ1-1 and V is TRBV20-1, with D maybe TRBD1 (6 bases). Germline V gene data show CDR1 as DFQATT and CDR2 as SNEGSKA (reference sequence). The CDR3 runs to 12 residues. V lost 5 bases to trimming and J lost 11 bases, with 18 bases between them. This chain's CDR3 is CSAGKGGIEAFF. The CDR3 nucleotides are TGCAGTGCTGGCAAGGGGGGAATTGAGGCTTTCTTT.

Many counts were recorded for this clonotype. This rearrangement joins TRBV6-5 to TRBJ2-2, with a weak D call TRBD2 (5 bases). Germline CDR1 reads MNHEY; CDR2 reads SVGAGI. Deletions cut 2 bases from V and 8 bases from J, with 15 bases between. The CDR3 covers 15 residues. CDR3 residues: CASSYAETTPGELFF. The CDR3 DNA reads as TGTGCCAGCAGTTACGCAGAGACTACCCCAGGGGAGCTGTTTTTT.